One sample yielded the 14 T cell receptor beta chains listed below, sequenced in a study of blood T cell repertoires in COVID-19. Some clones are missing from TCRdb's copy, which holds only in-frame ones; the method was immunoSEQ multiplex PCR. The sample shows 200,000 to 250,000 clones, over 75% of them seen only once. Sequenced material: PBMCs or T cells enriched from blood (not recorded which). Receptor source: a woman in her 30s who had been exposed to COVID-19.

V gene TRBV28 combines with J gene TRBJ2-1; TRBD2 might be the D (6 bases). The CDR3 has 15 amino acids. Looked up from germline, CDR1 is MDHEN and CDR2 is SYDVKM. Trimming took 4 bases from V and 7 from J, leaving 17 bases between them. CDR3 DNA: TGTGCCAGCAGTTCAATTGGAGGGCCCGGTAATGAGCAGTTCTTC. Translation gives CASSSIGGPGNEQFF. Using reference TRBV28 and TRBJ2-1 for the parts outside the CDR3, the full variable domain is DVKVTQSSRYLVKRTGEKVFLECVQDMDHENMFWYRQDPGLGLRLIYFSYDVKMKEKGDIPEGYSVSREKKERFSLILESASTNQTSMYLCASSSIGGPGNEQFFGPGTRLTVL.

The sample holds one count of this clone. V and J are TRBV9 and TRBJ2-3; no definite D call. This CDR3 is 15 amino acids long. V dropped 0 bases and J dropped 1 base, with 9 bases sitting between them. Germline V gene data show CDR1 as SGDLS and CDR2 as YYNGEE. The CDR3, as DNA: TGTGCCAGCAGCGTAGGGAGCGCAGGCACAGATACGCAGTATTTT. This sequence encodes CASSVGSAGTDTQYF.

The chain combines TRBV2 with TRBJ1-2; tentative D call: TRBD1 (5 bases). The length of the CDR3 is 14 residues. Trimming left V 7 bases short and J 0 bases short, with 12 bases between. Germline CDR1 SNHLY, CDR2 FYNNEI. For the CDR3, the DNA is TGTGCCAGCAAGACCACAGGAGCTAACTATGGCTACACCTTC. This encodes CASKTTGANYGYTF.

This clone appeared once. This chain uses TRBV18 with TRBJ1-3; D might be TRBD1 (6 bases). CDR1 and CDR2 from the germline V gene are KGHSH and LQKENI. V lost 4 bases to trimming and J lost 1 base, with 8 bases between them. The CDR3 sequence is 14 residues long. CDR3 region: CASSQDSSGNTIYF. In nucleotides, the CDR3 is TGTGCCAGCTCACAGGACAGTTCTGGAAACACCATATATTTT.

The chain's CDR3 is CASSQDRSNANQPQHF. The CDR3 nucleotides are TGTGCCAGCAGCCAGGACAGGTCAAACGCCAATCAGCCCCAGCATTTT. The chain has TRBV16 and TRBJ1-5; 7 positions agree with TRBD1. This CDR3 is 16 amino acids long. V dropped 3 bases and J dropped 3; count of bases not matched to a gene: 8. Germline loops: CDR1 KGHSY, CDR2 FQNENV.

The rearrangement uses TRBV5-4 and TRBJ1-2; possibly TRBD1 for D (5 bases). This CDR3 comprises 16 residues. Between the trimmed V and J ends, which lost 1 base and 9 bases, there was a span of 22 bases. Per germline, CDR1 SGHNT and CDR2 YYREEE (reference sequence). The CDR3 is CASSLNGQRTSRRYTF. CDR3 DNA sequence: TGTGCCAGCAGCTTGAACGGCCAACGGACATCCCGTCGCTACACCTTC.

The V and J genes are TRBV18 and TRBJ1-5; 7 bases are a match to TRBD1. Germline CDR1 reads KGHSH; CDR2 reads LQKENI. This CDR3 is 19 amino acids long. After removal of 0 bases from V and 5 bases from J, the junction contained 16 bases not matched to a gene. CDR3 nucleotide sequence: TGTGCCAGCTCACCACCGCGGCTGACAGGGTCGTGGAATGATCAGCCCCAGCATTTT. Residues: CASSPPRLTGSWNDQPQHF.

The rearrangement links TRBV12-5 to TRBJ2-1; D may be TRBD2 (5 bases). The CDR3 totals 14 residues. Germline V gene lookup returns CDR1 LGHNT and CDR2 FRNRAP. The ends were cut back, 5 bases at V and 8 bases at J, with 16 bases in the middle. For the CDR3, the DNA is TGTGCTAGTGGTGAACCCCCGAGGGTCCATGAGCAGTTCTTC. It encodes CASGEPPRVHEQFF. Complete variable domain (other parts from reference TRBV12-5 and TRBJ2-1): DARVTQTPRHKVTEMGQEVTMRCQPILGHNTVFWYRQTMMQGLELLAYFRNRAPLDDSGMPKDRFSAEMPDATLATLKIQPSEPRDSAVYFCASGEPPRVHEQFFGPGTRLTVL.

The CDR3 nucleotides read TGTGCCAGCAGTGTTCAACGGACAGGGGGGCCCAACGAGCAGTACTTC. It is translated as CASSVQRTGGPNEQYF. The gene calls are TRBV2 and TRBJ2-7; 10 nucleotides line up with TRBD1. The CDR3 extends over 16 amino acids. V shed 4 bases and J 5 bases; nucleotides not matched to a gene: 11. Germline V gene sequence: CDR1 SNHLY, CDR2 FYNNEI.

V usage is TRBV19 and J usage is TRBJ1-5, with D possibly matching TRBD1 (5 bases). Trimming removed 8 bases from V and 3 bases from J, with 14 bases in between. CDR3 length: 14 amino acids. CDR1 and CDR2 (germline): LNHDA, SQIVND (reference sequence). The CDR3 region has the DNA TGTGCCAGTGCCGGGGGGGGGATCAATCAGCCCCAGCATTTT. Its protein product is CASAGGGINQPQHF.

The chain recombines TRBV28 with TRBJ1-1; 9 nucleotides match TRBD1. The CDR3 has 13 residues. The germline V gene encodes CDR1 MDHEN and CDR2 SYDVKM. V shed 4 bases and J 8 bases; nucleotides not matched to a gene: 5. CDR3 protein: CASSWTGEGEAFF. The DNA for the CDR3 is TGTGCCAGCAGTTGGACAGGGGAAGGGGAAGCTTTCTTT.

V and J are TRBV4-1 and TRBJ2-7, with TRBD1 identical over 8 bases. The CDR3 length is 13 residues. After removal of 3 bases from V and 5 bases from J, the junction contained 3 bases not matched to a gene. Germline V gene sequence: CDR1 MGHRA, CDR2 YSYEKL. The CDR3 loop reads CASSQGQADEQYF. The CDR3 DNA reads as TGCGCCAGCAGCCAGGGACAGGCGGACGAGCAGTACTTC.

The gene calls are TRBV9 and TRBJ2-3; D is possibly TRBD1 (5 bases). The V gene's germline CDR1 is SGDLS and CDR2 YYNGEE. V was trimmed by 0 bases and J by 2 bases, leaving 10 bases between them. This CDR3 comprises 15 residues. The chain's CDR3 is CASSVEPTVTDTQYF. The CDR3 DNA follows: TGTGCCAGCAGCGTAGAGCCGACAGTCACAGATACGCAGTATTTT.

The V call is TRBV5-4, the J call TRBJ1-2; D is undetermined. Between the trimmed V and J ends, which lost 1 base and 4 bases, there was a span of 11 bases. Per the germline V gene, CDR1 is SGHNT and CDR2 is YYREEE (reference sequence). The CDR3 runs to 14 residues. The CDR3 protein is CASSLPRYSYGYTF. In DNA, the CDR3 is TGTGCCAGCAGCTTGCCACGCTACAGCTATGGCTACACCTTC.